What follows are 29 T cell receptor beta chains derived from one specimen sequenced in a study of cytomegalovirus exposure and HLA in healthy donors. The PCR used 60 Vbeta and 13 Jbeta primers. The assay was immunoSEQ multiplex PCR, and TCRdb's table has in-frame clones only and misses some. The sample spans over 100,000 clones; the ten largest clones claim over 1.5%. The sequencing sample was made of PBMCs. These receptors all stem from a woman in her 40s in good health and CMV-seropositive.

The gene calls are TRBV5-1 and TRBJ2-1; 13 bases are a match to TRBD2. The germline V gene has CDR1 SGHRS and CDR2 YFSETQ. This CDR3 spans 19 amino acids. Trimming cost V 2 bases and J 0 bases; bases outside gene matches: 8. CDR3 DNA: TGCGCCAGCAGCTTACAACTAGCGGGAGGGCGAAGCTCCTACAATGAGCAGTTCTTC. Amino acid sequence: CASSLQLAGGRSSYNEQFF.

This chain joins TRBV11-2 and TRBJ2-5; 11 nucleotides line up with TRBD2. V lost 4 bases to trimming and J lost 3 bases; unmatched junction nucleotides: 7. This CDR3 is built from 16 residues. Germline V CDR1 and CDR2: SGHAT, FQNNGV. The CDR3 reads CASSSVPGLAEETQYF. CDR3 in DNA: TGTGCCAGCAGCTCTGTTCCGGGACTAGCGGAAGAGACCCAGTACTTC.

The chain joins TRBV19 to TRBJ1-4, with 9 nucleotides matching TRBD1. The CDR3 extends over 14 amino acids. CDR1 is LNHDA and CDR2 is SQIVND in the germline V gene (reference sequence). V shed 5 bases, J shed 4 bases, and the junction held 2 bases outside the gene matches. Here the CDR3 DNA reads TGTGCCAGTAGTCCGGGACAGGGTAATGAAAAACTGTTTTTT. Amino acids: CASSPGQGNEKLFF.

The CDR3 sequence is CASSFRGLAGGEETQYF. The CDR3 DNA reads as TGTGCCAGCAGTTTCCGCGGACTAGCGGGGGGGGAAGAGACCCAGTACTTC. This chain connects TRBV27 to TRBJ2-5, with 15 bases aligning to TRBD2. The CDR3 covers 17 residues. Germline loops: CDR1 MNHEY, CDR2 SMNVEV (reference sequence). With 3 bases clipped from V and 3 bases from J, the junction kept 5 bases outside the gene matches.

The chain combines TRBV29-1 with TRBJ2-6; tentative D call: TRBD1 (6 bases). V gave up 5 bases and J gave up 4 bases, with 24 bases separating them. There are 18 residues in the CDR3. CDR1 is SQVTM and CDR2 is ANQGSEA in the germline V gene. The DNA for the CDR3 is TGCAGCGTTACAAGCGAGGTCCAGGGGCTGCGAGGGGCCAACGTCCTGACTTTC. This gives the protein CSVTSEVQGLRGANVLTF.

CDR3 coding DNA: TGTGCCACCAGGACAGGGGATCAGCCCCAGCATTTT. Translating gives CATRTGDQPQHF. The chain links TRBV27 to TRBJ1-5, with 9 bases identical to TRBD1. This CDR3 region has 12 residues. Germline lookup yields CDR1 MNHEY and CDR2 SMNVEV (reference sequence). Germline trimming cut 10 bases from V and 5 bases from J; bases unmatched to any gene: 3.

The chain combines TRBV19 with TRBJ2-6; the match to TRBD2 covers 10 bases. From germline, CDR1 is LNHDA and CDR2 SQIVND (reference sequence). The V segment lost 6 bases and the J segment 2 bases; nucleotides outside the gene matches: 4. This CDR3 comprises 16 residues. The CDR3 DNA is TGTGCCAGTAGCCTAGCGGGAGTTACTGGGGCCAACGTCCTGACTTTC. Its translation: CASSLAGVTGANVLTF.

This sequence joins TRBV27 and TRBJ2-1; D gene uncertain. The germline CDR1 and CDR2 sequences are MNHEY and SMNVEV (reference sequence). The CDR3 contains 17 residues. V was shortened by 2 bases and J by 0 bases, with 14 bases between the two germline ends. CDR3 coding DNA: TGTGCCAGCAGTTTAGAGTATTGGCGGAGCTCCTACAATGAGCAGTTCTTC. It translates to CASSLEYWRSSYNEQFF.

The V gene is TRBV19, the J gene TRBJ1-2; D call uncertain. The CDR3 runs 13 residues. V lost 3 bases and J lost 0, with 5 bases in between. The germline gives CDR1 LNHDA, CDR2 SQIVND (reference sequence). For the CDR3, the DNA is TGTGCCAGTAGTATGTTTACTAACTATGGCTACACCTTC. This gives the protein CASSMFTNYGYTF.

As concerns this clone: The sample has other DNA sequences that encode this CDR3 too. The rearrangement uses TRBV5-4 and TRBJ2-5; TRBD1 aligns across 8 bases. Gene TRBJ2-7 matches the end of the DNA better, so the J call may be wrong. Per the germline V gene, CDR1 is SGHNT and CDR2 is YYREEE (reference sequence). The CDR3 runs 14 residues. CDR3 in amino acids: CASSPGQGSYEQYF. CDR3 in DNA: TGTGCCAGCAGCCCCGGACAGGGTTCCTACGAGCAGTACTTC.

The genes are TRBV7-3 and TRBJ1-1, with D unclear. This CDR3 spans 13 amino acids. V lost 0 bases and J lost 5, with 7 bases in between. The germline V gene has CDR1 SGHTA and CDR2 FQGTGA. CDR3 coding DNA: TGTGCCAGCAGCTTAACGGGCAGAACTGAAGCTTTCTTT. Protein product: CASSLTGRTEAFF.

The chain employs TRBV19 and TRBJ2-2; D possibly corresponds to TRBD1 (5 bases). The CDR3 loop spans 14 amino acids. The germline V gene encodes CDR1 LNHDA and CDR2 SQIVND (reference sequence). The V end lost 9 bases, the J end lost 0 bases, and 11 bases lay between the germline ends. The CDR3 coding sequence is TGTGCCAGCGCGACAGTGGCGAACACCGGGGAGCTGTTTTTT. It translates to CASATVANTGELFF.

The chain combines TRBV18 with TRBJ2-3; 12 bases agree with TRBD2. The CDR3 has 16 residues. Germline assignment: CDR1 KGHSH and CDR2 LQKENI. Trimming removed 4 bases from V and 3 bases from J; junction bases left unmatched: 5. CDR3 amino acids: CASSQTSGSVTDTQYF. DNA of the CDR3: TGTGCCAGCTCACAGACTAGCGGGAGTGTTACAGATACGCAGTATTTT.

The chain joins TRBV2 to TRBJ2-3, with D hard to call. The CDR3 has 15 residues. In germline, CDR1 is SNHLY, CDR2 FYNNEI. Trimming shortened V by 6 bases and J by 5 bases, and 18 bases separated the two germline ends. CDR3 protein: CASSPLYQPGDTQYF. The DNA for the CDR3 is TGTGCCAGCAGCCCCCTGTACCAGCCGGGAGATACGCAGTATTTT.

The CDR3 nucleotides are TGTGCCAGCAGTCCCTTTGAGACAGATACGCAGTATTTT. It encodes CASSPFETDTQYF. This chain links TRBV28 with TRBJ2-3; unclear D gene. Germline V CDR1 and CDR2: MDHEN, SYDVKM. CDR3 length equals 13 residues. V lost 5 bases to trimming and J lost 3 bases, with 9 bases between them.

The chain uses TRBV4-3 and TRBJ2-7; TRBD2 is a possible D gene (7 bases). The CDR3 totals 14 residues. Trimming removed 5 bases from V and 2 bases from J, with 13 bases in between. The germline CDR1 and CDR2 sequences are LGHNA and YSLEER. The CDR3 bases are TGCGCCAGCAGCTTTGGGAGGGGGGCCTACGAGCAGTACTTC. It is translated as CASSFGRGAYEQYF.

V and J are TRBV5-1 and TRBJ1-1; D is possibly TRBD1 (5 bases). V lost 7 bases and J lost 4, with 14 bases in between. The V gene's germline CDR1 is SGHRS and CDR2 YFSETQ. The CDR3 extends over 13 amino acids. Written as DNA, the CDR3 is TGCGCCAGCCAGGGACCGGGGGTCACTGAAGCTTTCTTT. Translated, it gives CASQGPGVTEAFF.

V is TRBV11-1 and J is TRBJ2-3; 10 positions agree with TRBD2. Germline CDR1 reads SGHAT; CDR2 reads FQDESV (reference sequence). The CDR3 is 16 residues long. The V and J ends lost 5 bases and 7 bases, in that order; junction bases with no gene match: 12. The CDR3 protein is CASSQTTGTSDNTQYF. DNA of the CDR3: TGTGCCAGCAGCCAAACGACCGGGACTAGCGACAATACGCAGTATTTT.

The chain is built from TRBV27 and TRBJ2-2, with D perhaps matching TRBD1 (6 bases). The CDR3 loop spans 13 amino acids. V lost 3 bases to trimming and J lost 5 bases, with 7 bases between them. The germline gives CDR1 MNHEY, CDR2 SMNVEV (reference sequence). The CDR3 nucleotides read TGTGCCAGCAGTTTTCAGGGGACCGGGGAGCTGTTTTTT. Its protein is CASSFQGTGELFF.

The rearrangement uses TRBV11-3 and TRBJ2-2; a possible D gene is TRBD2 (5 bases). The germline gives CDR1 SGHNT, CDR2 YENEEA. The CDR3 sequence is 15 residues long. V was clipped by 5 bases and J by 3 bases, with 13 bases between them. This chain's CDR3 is CASSRYSADTGELFF. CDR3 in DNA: TGTGCCAGCAGCCGATATAGCGCGGACACCGGGGAGCTGTTTTTT.

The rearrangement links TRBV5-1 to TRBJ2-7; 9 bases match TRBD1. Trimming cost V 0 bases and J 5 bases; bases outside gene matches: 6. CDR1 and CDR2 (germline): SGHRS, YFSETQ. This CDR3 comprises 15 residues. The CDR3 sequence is CASSLAGQGIDEQYF. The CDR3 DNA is TGCGCCAGCAGCTTGGCGGGACAGGGCATCGACGAGCAGTACTTC. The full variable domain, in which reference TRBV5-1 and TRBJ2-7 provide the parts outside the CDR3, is KAGVTQTPRYLIKTRGQQVTLSCSPISGHRSVSWYQQTPGQGLQFLFEYFSETQRNKGNFPGRFSGRQFSNSRSEMNVSTLELGDSALYLCASSLAGQGIDEQYFGPGTRLTVT.

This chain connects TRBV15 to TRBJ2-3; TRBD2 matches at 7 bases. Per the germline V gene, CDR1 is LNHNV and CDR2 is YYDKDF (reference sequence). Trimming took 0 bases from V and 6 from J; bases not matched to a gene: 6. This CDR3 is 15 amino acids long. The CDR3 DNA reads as TGTGCCACCAGCAGAGAATCGAGCGGGACCGATACGCAGTATTTT. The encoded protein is CATSRESSGTDTQYF.

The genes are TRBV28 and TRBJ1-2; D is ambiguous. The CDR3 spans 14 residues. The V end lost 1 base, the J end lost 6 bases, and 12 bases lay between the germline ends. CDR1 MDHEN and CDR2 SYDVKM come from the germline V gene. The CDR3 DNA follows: TGTGCCAGCAGTTTATTTCTCTTTCGGGATGGCTACACCTTC. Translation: CASSLFLFRDGYTF.

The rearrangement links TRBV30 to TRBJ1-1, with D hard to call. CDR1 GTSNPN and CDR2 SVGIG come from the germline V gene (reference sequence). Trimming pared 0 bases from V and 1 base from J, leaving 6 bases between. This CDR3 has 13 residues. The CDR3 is CAWSVTQNTEAFF. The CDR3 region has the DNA TGTGCCTGGAGTGTTACTCAGAACACTGAAGCTTTCTTT.

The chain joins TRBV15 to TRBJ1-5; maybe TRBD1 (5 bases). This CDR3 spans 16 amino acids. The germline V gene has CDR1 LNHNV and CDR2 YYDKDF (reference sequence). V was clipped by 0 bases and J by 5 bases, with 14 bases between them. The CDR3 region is CATSRDRGSPDQPQHF. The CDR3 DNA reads TGTGCCACCAGCAGAGATAGGGGCAGTCCAGATCAGCCCCAGCATTTT.

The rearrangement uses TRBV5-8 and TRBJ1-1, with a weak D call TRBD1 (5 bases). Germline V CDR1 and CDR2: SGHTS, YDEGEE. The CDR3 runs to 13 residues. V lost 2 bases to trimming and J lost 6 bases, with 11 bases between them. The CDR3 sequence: CASSLYRQPEAFF. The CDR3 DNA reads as TGTGCCAGCAGCTTATATCGACAGCCTGAAGCTTTCTTT.

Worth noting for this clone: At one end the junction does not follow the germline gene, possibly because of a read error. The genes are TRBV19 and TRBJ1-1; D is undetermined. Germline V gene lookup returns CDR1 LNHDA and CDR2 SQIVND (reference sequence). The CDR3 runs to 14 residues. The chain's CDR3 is CASSAAGGNTEASF. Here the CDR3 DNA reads TGTGCCAGTAGTGCGGCGGGAGGAAACACTGAAGCTTCCTTT. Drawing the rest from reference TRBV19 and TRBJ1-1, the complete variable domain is DGGITQSPKYLFRKEGQNVTLSCEQNLNHDAMYWYRQDPGQGLRLIYYSQIVNDFQKGDIAEGYSVSREKKESFPLTVTSAQKNPTAFYLCASSAAGGNTEASFGQGTRLTVV.

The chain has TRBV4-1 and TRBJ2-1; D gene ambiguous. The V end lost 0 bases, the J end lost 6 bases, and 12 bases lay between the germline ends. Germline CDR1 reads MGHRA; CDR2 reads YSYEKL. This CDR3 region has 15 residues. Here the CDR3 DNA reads TGCGCCAGCAGCCAAGAGCGAGCGTCGGGCAATGAGCAGTTCTTC. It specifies CASSQERASGNEQFF.

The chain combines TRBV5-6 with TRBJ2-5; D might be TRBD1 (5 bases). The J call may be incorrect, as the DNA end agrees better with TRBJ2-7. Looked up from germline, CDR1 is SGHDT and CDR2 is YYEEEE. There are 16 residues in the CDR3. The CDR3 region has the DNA TGTGCCAGCAGAAGTAAAATTCGAAGGGGCCTCTACGAGCAGTACTTC. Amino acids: CASRSKIRRGLYEQYF.